The 18 T cell receptor beta chains below were found in one sample sequenced in a study of tumor and adjacent non-tumor tissue in lung cancer. No cell sorting was done before RNA was extracted from the tissue. Distant lung tissue was collected more than 3 cm away from the tumor edge. Three rounds of nested PCR, following a modified ARM-PCR protocol, produced the TCRbeta library. A single record per CDR3 protein comes from TCRdb applying MiXCR to the multiplex PCR reads. The data show approximately 100,000 distinct CDR3 sequences, 60% to 80% seen once. The sample consisted of distant non-tumor lung tissue. The receptors come from a young man with non-small cell lung cancer.

On this clonotype: This clone may be a read error of a much larger clone one base away. The chain links TRBV4-1 to TRBJ1-5; no clear D. Looked up from germline, CDR1 is MGHRA and CDR2 is YSYEKL. V dropped 10 bases and J dropped 1 base, with 17 bases sitting between them. The CDR3 runs to 15 residues. CDR3 protein: CANRYSFSSNQPQHF. DNA for the CDR3: TGCGCCAACAGATACAGCTTCTCAAGCAATCAGCCCCAGCATTTT.

Details on this clonotype: An end of the junction differs from the germline gene, which may be a read error. The chain has TRBV11-2 and TRBJ2-1, with 8 bases fitting TRBD2. The germline gives CDR1 SGHAT, CDR2 FQNNGV. There are 16 residues in the CDR3. The CDR3 loop is CASGLNWTGGVDEQFF. CDR3 coding DNA: TGTGCCAGCGGCTTAAATTGGACGGGGGGGGTCGATGAGCAGTTCTTC. The whole variable domain, filled in from reference TRBV11-2 and TRBJ2-1, reads EAGVAQSPRYKIIEKRQSVAFWCNPISGHATLYWYQQILGQGPKLLIQFQNNGVVDDSQLPKDRFSAERLKGVDSTLKIQPAKLEDSAVYLCASGLNWTGGVDEQFFGPGTRLTVL.

This clonotype has just a few counts. The chain employs TRBV11-2 and TRBJ1-3, with a tentative D call TRBD1 (5 bases). The length of the CDR3 is 14 residues. The ends were cut back, 1 base at V and 2 bases at J, with 6 bases in the middle. Looked up from germline, CDR1 is SGHAT and CDR2 is FQNNGV. CDR3 region: CASSLGQTGNTIYF. In DNA, the CDR3 is TGTGCCAGCAGCTTAGGACAGACTGGAAACACCATATATTTT.

This clonotype came up many times. The chain uses TRBV6-1 and TRBJ2-6, with TRBD1 identical over 7 bases. The germline CDR1 and CDR2 sequences are MNHNS and SASEGT. V gave up 7 bases and J gave up 0 bases; unmatched junction bases: 3. This CDR3 comprises 15 residues. CDR3: CASMTGNSGANVLTF. Here the CDR3 DNA reads TGTGCCAGCATGACAGGGAACTCTGGGGCCAACGTCCTGACTTTC.

As to this clonotype: A single base separates this from a much larger clone, so it may be a read error. The J gene is TRBJ2-1, the V gene TRBV4-1, with 14 bases matching TRBD2. The V gene's germline CDR1 is MGHRA and CDR2 YSYEKL. The CDR3 contains 19 residues. The CDR3 loop reads CASSHPGLAGGPGYNEHSF. In nucleotides, the CDR3 is TGCGCCAGCAGCCACCCCGGACTAGCGGGGGGCCCGGGGTACAATGAGCACTCCTTC.

At least ten counts were recorded for this clonotype. The chain carries TRBV10-3 and TRBJ1-5; possible D gene TRBD1, 6 bases. The CDR3 is 15 amino acids. Trimming took off 3 bases at V and 6 bases at J, with 15 bases between the two ends. CDR1 is ENHRY and CDR2 is SYGVKD in the germline V gene. The CDR3 is CAISDSGEGVQPQHF. The CDR3 DNA sequence: TGTGCCATCAGTGATTCAGGGGAGGGCGTTCAGCCCCAGCATTTT.

To note about this clonotype: A read error may be the cause here, since a much bigger clone is one base away. The chain has TRBV11-2 and TRBJ2-1, with D unresolved. The CDR3 loop spans 14 amino acids. CDR1 SGHAT and CDR2 FQNNGV come from the germline V gene. CDR3 sequence: CASILSHEYNELFF. CDR3 nucleotides: TGTGCCAGCATCTTATCCCACGAGTACAATGAGCTGTTCTTC.

Points on this clonotype: Mismatch with germline at one junction end may stem from a read error. The chain joins TRBV12-3 or TRBV12-4 to TRBJ2-2; D perhaps matches TRBD2 (5 bases). This CDR3 region has 13 residues. The CDR3 spells CASSLQNTGKLFF. In nucleotides, the CDR3 is TGTGCCAGCAGTTTACAGAACACCGGGAAGCTGTTTTTT.

This clonotype was recorded at least ten times. J is TRBJ1-5 and V is TRBV6-5; 7 nucleotides align to TRBD1. Germline CDR1 MNHEY, CDR2 SVGAGI. The CDR3 spans 14 residues. V trimming: 5 bases; J trimming: 5 bases; junction bases outside the gene matches: 6. This CDR3 is CASSRTGGDQPQHF. The CDR3 DNA reads TGTGCCAGCAGTCGGACAGGAGGGGATCAGCCCCAGCATTTT.

As regards this clonotype: As the CDR3 is not closed by the conserved phenylalanine or tryptophan, this likely results from a read error. The rearrangement links TRBV11-3 to TRBJ1-1; D is unresolved. Germline loops: CDR1 SGHNT, CDR2 YENEEA. Trimming pared 4 bases from V and 3 bases from J, leaving 15 bases between. The CDR3 has 15 residues. CDR3 nucleotide sequence: TGTGCCAGCAGCTCCCTTGAGAAGAGGGACACTGAAGCTTTCATT. This encodes CASSSLEKRDTEAFI.

On this clonotype: Given the absence of the conserved phenylalanine or tryptophan at the CDR3 end, a read error is likely. The DNA is omitted, as the CDR3 cannot be located on it reliably, and the CDR3 follows TCRdb's listing. The chain carries TRBV20-1 and TRBJ2-7. The CDR3 contains 12 residues when both ends are counted. CDR1 is DFQATT, CDR2 SNEGSKA, per germline (reference sequence). This CDR3 is CSAKMASSEKYY.

The table lists this clonotype with many counts. The rearrangement uses TRBV29-1 and TRBJ1-1; D might be TRBD1 (6 bases). V was trimmed by 5 bases and J by 4 bases, leaving 14 bases between them. CDR3 length equals 13 residues. CDR1 SQVTM and CDR2 ANQGSEA come from the germline V gene. The CDR3 nucleotides read TGCAGCGTTCATACGGGGGCAGGCACTGAAGCTTTCTTT. Protein product: CSVHTGAGTEAFF.

As to this clonotype: This may arise from a read error, as a much more abundant clone is one base away. The chain carries TRBV29-1 and TRBJ1-2, with a tentative D call TRBD1 (6 bases). Germline V gives CDR1 SQVTM, CDR2 ANQGSEA. The V gene lost 3 bases and the J gene lost 8 bases, with 13 bases spanning the gap. The CDR3 length is 12 residues. The CDR3 DNA is TGCAGCGTTGAGGGGACAAGGGGCGGCTACACCTTC. Its protein is CSVEGTRGGYTF.

This clonotype appeared many times. This chain joins TRBV29-1 and TRBJ1-6; D perhaps matches TRBD1 (5 bases). The V and J ends lost 4 bases and 9 bases respectively, with 13 bases between them. The CDR3 has 13 amino acids. Looked up from germline, CDR1 is SQVTM and CDR2 is ANQGSEA. In DNA, the CDR3 is TGCAGCGTTGGGGGACCAAAGGGTTCACCCCTCCACTTT. This codes for CSVGGPKGSPLHF.

J is TRBJ2-3 and V is TRBV5-4; D might be TRBD1 (6 bases). Trimming pared 4 bases from V and 3 bases from J, leaving 12 bases between. The germline V gene encodes CDR1 SGHNT and CDR2 YYREEE (reference sequence). The CDR3 has 14 amino acids. This CDR3 is CASSPWTATDTQYF. The CDR3 DNA sequence: TGTGCCAGCAGCCCATGGACAGCGACAGATACGCAGTATTTT.

As for this clonotype: The conserved phenylalanine or tryptophan is not found at the CDR3 terminus, so this likely reflects a read error. No DNA is shown, since the ends of the CDR3 on it are uncertain; the CDR3 is the one TCRdb lists. The chain carries TRBV11-2 and TRBJ2-7. Inclusive of both ends, the CDR3 amounts to 15 amino acids. CDR1 and CDR2 from the germline V gene are SGHAT and FQNNGV. The CDR3 sequence is CASSPITTLSYEQYL.

This clonotype turned up a few times. A much larger clone lies a single base off, so this may be a read error. CDR3 in amino acids: CVSSPRGQGGTEAFF. The CDR3 DNA reads as TGTGTCAGCAGCCCGAGGGGACAGGGAGGCACTGAAGCTTTCTTT. V gene TRBV5-5 combines with J gene TRBJ1-1; TRBD1 matches 9 bases. Germline CDR1 SGHKS, CDR2 YYEKEE (reference sequence). The CDR3 sequence is 15 residues long.

The chain employs TRBV4-1 and TRBJ2-3, with 8 bases fitting TRBD2. This CDR3 is built from 18 residues. Trimming cost V 0 bases and J 2 bases; bases outside gene matches: 10. CDR1 is MGHRA, CDR2 YSYEKL, per germline. DNA of the CDR3: TGCGCCAGCAGCCAAGATTTCAGGACTAGCAGGTTCACAGATACGCAGTATTTT. This codes for CASSQDFRTSRFTDTQYF.